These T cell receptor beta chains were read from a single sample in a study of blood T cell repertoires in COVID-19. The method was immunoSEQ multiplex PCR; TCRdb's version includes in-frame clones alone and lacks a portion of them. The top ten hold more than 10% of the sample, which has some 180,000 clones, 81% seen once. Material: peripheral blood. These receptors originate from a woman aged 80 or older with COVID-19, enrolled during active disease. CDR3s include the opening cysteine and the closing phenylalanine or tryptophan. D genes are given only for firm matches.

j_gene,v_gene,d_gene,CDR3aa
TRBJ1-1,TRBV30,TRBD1,CAWSLTGGDTEAFF
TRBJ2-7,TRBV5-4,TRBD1,CASSLDFRTGQREQYF
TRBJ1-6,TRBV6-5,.,CASRAGNNSPLHF
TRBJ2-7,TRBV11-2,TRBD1,CASSFQQGSAYEQYF
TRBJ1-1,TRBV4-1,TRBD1,CASSQVKERGLGGTEAFF
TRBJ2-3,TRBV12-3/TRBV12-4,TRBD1,CASKTGGTDTQYF
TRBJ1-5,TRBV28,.,CASSPTALYQPQHF
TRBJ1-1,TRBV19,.,CASSRGNTEAFF
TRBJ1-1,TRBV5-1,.,CASSLWNFGTEAFF
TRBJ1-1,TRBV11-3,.,CASSLTGGYGEAFF
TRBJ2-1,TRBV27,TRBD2,CASSLRGSVVRGQFF
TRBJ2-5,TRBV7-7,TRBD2,CASSLGIAGGPQETQYF
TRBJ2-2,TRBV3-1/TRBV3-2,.,CASSQVFSSTGELFF
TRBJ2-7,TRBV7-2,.,CASSLAAGGPYEQYF
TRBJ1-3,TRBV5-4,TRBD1,CASSLVRTGTKLSGNTIYF
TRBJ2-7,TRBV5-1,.,CASSLAIGTTYEQYF
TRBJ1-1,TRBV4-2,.,CASGRALNTEAFF
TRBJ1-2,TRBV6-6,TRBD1,CASRPTGAQLYGYTF
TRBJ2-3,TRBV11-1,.,CASTPGSTDTQYF
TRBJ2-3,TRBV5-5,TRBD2,CASSSWTSGMGGSTDTQYF
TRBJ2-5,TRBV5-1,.,CASSGTTGSHQETQYF
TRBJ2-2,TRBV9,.,CASSVTGTPTGELFF
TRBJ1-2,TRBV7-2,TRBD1,CASSSIVGGGGYTF